This TCR beta chain was captured in a study of human T cells and chemical hapten exposure. Study-level background: Variation in per-sample TCR yields came mainly from small pooled library volume differences.

This clonotype was detected only a few times. Time point described: healthy volunteer bleed at 6 weeks. Extraction of total RNA was performed on unfractionated whole blood. Individual cDNA molecules received unique molecular identifiers in the library. A single record per CDR3 protein comes from TCRdb applying MiXCR to the RACE reads. The sample holds roughly 80,000 distinct CDR3 sequences, over 6.5% seen once. Between the trimmed V and J ends, which lost 5 bases and 5 bases, there was a span of 19 bases. The CDR3 is made up of 16 amino acids. CDR1 and CDR2 (germline): MNHEY, SMNVEV (reference sequence).

The chain has TRBV27 and TRBJ1-3; D remains ambiguous. This receptor was identified in a female donor in good health. Some clones in this sample may be carry-over from other donors' samples. The sample comprised whole blood. CDR3 DNA sequence: TGTGCCAGCAGTGGACGGACCGCATCGAACAGAAACACCATATATTTT. Amino acid sequence: CASSGRTASNRNTIYF.